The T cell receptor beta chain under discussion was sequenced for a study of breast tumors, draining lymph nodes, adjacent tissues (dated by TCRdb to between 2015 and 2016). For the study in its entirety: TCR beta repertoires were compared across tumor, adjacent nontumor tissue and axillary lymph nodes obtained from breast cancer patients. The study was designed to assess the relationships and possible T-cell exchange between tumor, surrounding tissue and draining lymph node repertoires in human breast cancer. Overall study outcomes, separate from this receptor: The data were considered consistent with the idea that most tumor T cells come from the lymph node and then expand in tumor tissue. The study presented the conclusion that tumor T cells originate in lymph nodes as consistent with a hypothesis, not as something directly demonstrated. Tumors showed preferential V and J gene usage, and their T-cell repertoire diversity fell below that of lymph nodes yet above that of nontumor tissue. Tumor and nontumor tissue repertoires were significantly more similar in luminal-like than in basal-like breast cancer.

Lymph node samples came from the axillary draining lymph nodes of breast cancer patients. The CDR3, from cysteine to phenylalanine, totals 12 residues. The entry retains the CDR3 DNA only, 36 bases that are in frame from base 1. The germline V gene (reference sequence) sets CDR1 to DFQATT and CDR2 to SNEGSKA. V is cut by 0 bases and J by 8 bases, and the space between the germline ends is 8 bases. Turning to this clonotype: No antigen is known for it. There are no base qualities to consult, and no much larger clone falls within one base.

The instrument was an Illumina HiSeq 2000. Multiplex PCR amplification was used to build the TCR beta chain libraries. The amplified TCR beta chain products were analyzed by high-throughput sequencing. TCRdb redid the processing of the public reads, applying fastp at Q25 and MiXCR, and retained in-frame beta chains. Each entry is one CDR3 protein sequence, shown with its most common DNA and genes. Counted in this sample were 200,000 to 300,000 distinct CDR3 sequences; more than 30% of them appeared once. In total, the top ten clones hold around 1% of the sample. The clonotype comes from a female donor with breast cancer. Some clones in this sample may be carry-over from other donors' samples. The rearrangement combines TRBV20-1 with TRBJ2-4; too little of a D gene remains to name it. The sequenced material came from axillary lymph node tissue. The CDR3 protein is CSAREGSDIQYF. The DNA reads TGCAGTGCTAGAGAGGGATCCGACATTCAGTACTTC.